This T cell receptor beta chain was sequenced during a study of blood T cell repertoires in COVID-19. About the research overall: The United States, Italy and Spain were the sources of the acute and convalescent COVID-19 samples. From T cells, B-cell-depleted T cells, or PBMCs came the material, which was cDNA or gDNA.

From germline, CDR1 is MDHEN and CDR2 SYDVKM. V lost 4 bases, J lost 1 base, and 5 bases stayed unmatched. The CDR3 has 16 residues. TCRdb's copy holds only in-frame clones and misses some; the assay was immunoSEQ multiplex PCR. The sample lists some 200,000 clones, 85% to 90% occurring once. The TCR sequence derives from a woman older than 75 in a cohort sampled during active or convalescent COVID-19. The sample was peripheral blood. This chain uses TRBV28 with TRBJ1-4; 8 nucleotides match TRBD1. CDR3 bases: TGTGCCAGCAGTTCCGCCACAGGGGGAACTAATGAAAAACTGTTTTTT. Translation: CASSSATGGTNEKLFF.